This record concerns one T cell receptor beta chain sequence. The data originate from a study of blood T cell repertoires in COVID-19. Study-wide background: T cells, B-cell-depleted T cells, or PBMCs supplied cDNA or gDNA.

Participant ages covered about 18 to 100 years across around 25 US areas. The study assigned cohorts using participant-reported clinical history. All recovered Cohort 3 donors got two negative PCRs, got clearance, or saw symptom resolution. Here immunoSEQ multiplex PCR was the method, and the copy in TCRdb shows in-frame clones only, minus some. Here the sample spans around 58,000 clones, around nine tenths being singletons. Germline V CDR1 and CDR2: DFQATT, SNEGSKA (reference sequence). V lost 3 bases, J lost 1 base, and 9 bases stayed unmatched. The CDR3 runs 15 residues. This chain uses TRBV20-1 with TRBJ2-7, with 7 nucleotides matching TRBD2. Sequencing input: PBMCs or T cells enriched from blood (not recorded which). The TCR sequence derives from a woman in her forties who had recovered from COVID-19. CDR3 sequence reads: CSASSGGPLSYEQYF. The CDR3 region has the DNA TGCAGTGCTAGTTCGGGGGGACCCTTATCCTACGAGCAGTACTTC.